Each of the 2 T cell receptor beta chains below was sequenced from the same sample in a study of regulatory T cells in long-lasting Graves disease. HTBI primers from iRepertoire and Arm-PCR of CDR3 regions yielded the TCR beta libraries. TCRdb re-analysed the multiplex PCR reads in MiXCR, keeping a single row per CDR3 protein. Of about 530,000 distinct CDR3 sequences in the sample, about 15% were seen once. Time point described: newly diagnosed GD, antithyroid drugs for less than 3 months. Extracted PBMC RNA gave rise to the TCR library. These same data were also listed under a study on T cells in Graves' hyperthyroidism and ophthalmopathy.

The sequencing here drew on peripheral blood mononuclear cells (PBMCs), taken at new diagnosis, from a patient treated with antithyroid drugs. All receptors derive from a woman aged 35-60 years with Graves disease.

The chain combines TRBV12-3 or TRBV12-4 with TRBJ1-6; tentatively, D is TRBD1 (5 bases). Trimming shortened V by 3 bases and J by 9 bases, and 12 bases separated the two germline ends. The CDR3 length is 14 residues. The CDR3 region has the DNA TGTGCCAGCAGTTTGGGAGAGGGGAGTTCACCCCTCCACTTT. Translation gives CASSLGEGSSPLHF.

This clonotype showed up many times. The CDR3 loop is CASSLSGTSGHNEQFF. The CDR3 DNA reads as TGTGCCAGCAGCTTAAGTGGGACTAGCGGACACAATGAGCAGTTCTTC. V is TRBV7-3 and J is TRBJ2-1; TRBD2 agrees at 11 bases. The CDR3 is 16 amino acids. Germline V CDR1 and CDR2: SGHTA, FQGTGA. The junction had 4 bases not matched to a gene; V was cut back by 1 base and J by 5 bases.